This is a list of T cell receptor beta chains from one sample in a study of T-cell memory formation after mild COVID-19. MiXCR was run by TCRdb on the 5' RACE reads, yielding one entry per CDR3 protein. This table has roughly 190,000 distinct CDR3 sequences, 27% appearing once. The specimen sequenced was PBMCs or a T cell subset sorted from them (not recorded which). Receptor source: an adult woman who had mild COVID-19 (a few samples of this study predate the infection). Cell type and time point are not known. The CDR3 runs from the conserved cysteine through the conserved F or W. A D gene is named only where the DNA matches it firmly. Size is omitted from some rows. Given values are once, few, many or a class for expanded clones.

TRBJ2-5 | NA | TRBD2 | TRBV5-4 | TGTGCCAGCAGCCGGGATCTGCGGGGGGCCCAAGAGACCCAGTACTTC | CASSRDLRGAQETQYF
TRBJ2-2 | NA | TRBD2 | TRBV6-4 | TGTGCCAGCAGTGGTAGCGGGGACACCGGGGAGCTGTTTTTT | CASSGSGDTGELFF
TRBJ1-1 | NA | TRBD1 | TRBV5-4 | TGTGCCAGCAGCTCCCCAGGGGGTTCTAGCACTGAAGCTTTCTTT | CASSSPGGSSTEAFF
TRBJ2-7 | NA | NA | TRBV18 | TGTGCCAGCTCACGAAGTCTAGGGAACGAGCAGTACTTC | CASSRSLGNEQYF
TRBJ1-1 | NA | TRBD1 | TRBV5-1 | TGCGCCAGCAGCTGGGACAGGGGTACTGAAGCTTTCTTT | CASSWDRGTEAFF
TRBJ2-1 | few | TRBD2 | TRBV7-2 | TGTGCCAGCAGCTTACCGACTAGCGGGGGGACCTACAATGAGCAGTTCTTC | CASSLPTSGGTYNEQFF
TRBJ2-2 | few | NA | TRBV4-2 | TGTGCCAGCAGCCAAGATGAGGGCAGGGGGGCCGGGGAGCTGTTTTTT | CASSQDEGRGAGELFF
TRBJ1-3 | NA | NA | TRBV20-1 | TGCAGTGCTAGGGGTGCCTCTGGAAACACCATATATTTT | CSARGASGNTIYF
TRBJ2-7 | NA | TRBD2 | TRBV5-1 | TGCGCCAGCAGCGTAGGGACTAGCGGAGCCTACGAGCAGTACTTC | CASSVGTSGAYEQYF
TRBJ1-1 | NA | NA | TRBV5-5 | TGTGCCAGCAGCTTGGCCTACCGGGGGGGAACTGAAGCTTTCTTT | CASSLAYRGGTEAFF
TRBJ1-3 | many | NA | TRBV7-9 | TGTGCCAGCGGGGGGTCGAGCTCTGGAAACACCATATATTTT | CASGGSSSGNTIYF
TRBJ2-1 | NA | TRBD2 | TRBV7-9 | TGTGCCAGCAGCCCACGCCGGACTAGCGGGAGGGCCAATGAGCAGTTCTTC | CASSPRRTSGRANEQFF
TRBJ2-2 | NA | TRBD2 | TRBV7-9 | TGTGCCAGCAGCAAGCCGGGACTAGCGGACACCGGGGAGCTGTTTTTT | CASSKPGLADTGELFF
TRBJ2-2 | few | NA | TRBV24-1 | TGTGCCACCAGTGGGTCCGGGGACACCGGGGAGCTGTTTTTT | CATSGSGDTGELFF
TRBJ1-6 | few | TRBD1 | TRBV5-5 | TGTGCCAGCAGCTTGGAGGGACAGGGCGGATCACCCCTCCACTTT | CASSLEGQGGSPLHF
TRBJ2-3 | NA | NA | TRBV5-1 | TGCGCCAGCAGCTTGGGGGACCCCAACACAGATACGCAGTATTTT | CASSLGDPNTDTQYF
TRBJ2-1 | many | NA | TRBV7-9 | TGTGCCAGCAGCTTAGGCGGGCCGTACAATGAGCAGTTCTTC | CASSLGGPYNEQFF
TRBJ2-4 | many | NA | TRBV5-1 | TGCGCCAGCAGCAGTCGAGTTCTGGACGGGTCCAAAAACATTCAGTACTTC | CASSSRVLDGSKNIQYF
TRBJ1-5 | NA | NA | TRBV3-2 | TGTGCCAGCAGCCAAGAGGTAGGACATTACAATCAGCCCCAGCATTTT | CASSQEVGHYNQPQHF
TRBJ2-1 | NA | TRBD2 | TRBV7-6 | TGTGCCAGCAGCCCTAGGACTAGCGGGGGGACATACAATGAGCAGTTCTTC | CASSPRTSGGTYNEQFF
TRBJ2-1 | few | NA | TRBV5-1 | TGCGCCAGCAGCTTGGGGGCGGGTGATATCAATGAGCAGTTCTTC | CASSLGAGDINEQFF
TRBJ1-2 | NA | NA | TRBV14 | TGTGCCAGCAGCCAAGAGGCAGAGGAGCCCTGGACCTTC | CASSQEAEEPWTF
TRBJ2-5 | once | TRBD2 | TRBV3-1 | TGTGCCAGCAGCCCGCGGACTAGCGGGAGGGAGACCCAGTACTTC | CASSPRTSGRETQYF
TRBJ2-7 | NA | NA | TRBV27 | TGTGCCAGCGGGGGCCTCGGCGACGAGCAGTACTTC | CASGGLGDEQYF
TRBJ2-7 | NA | NA | TRBV12-3/TRBV12-4 | TGTGCCAGCAGTTTAGGTACAGGAGGCCTAGCCTACGAGCAGTACTTC | CASSLGTGGLAYEQYF
TRBJ2-2 | few | TRBD2 | TRBV6-6 | TGTGCCAGCAGTTACCCTAGCGGGAGTTTGAGCGGGGAGCTGTTTTTT | CASSYPSGSLSGELFF
TRBJ2-1 | once | NA | TRBV12-3/TRBV12-4 | TGTGCCAGCAGTTTACGTGATAGGCAGTTCTTC | CASSLRDRQFF
TRBJ2-5 | once | TRBD2 | TRBV6-8 | TGTGCCAGCAGTTGTAGCGGGGATTCTGAAGAGACCCAGTACTTC | CASSCSGDSEETQYF
TRBJ2-7 | NA | NA | TRBV5-1 | TGCGCCAGCAGCTCCCTCGACGAGCAGTACTTC | CASSSLDEQYF
TRBJ2-5 | few | NA | TRBV6-5 | TGTGCCAGCAGACGCTACCGGCGCGGGTCCAGTCAAGAGACCCAGTACTTC | CASRRYRRGSSQETQYF
TRBJ1-2 | once | NA | TRBV10-3 | TGTGCCATCAGTGAGTCGAGAAGTGGCTACACCTTC | CAISESRSGYTF
TRBJ2-7 | NA | NA | TRBV18 | TGTGCCAGCTCAATAGGGGGGTCTGGGACCTACGAGCAGTACTTC | CASSIGGSGTYEQYF
TRBJ2-7 | NA | NA | TRBV18 | TGTGCCAGCTCGCGGGGCAGGGGGGGTACCTACGAGCAGTACTTC | CASSRGRGGTYEQYF
TRBJ2-3 | few | NA | TRBV5-4 | TGTGCCAGCAGTCCTCTAATAGCAAGCACAGATACGCAGTATTTT | CASSPLIASTDTQYF
TRBJ1-5 | few | NA | TRBV24-1 | TGTGCCACCAGTGATTCGGGCAGGGGACACAATCAGCCCCAGCATTTT | CATSDSGRGHNQPQHF
TRBJ2-5 | NA | TRBD2 | TRBV7-8 | TGTGCCAGCAGCTTGGGGCTGACTAGCGGGGCCGTGACCCAGTACTTC | CASSLGLTSGAVTQYF
TRBJ2-5 | NA | NA | TRBV5-1 | TGCGCCAGCAGCTTGGAAGGGACGGAGACCCAGTACTTC | CASSLEGTETQYF
TRBJ1-5 | NA | NA | TRBV10-3 | TGTGCCATCAGTGAACTCAGTCAGGGACCCCAGCATTTT | CAISELSQGPQHF
TRBJ2-3 | NA | NA | TRBV29-1 | TGCAGCGTTGTGAGCGGTGGGAGCACAGATACGCAGTATTTT | CSVVSGGSTDTQYF
TRBJ2-7 | NA | NA | TRBV2 | TGTGCCAGCGAGCCGACGGGCAGCGACGAGCAGTACTTC | CASEPTGSDEQYF
TRBJ2-7 | few | TRBD2 | TRBV14 | TGTGCCAGCAGCCAAAGCGGGGGGCTAAGGAAGCAGTACTTC | CASSQSGGLRKQYF
TRBJ1-1 | NA | TRBD1 | TRBV5-1 | TGCGCCAGCAGCCAGCGACAGGGGCCGAACACTGAAGCTTTCTTT | CASSQRQGPNTEAFF
TRBJ1-5 | NA | TRBD1 | TRBV19 | TGTGCCAGTAGCCTGGGACAGGGCAACAATCAGCCCCAGCATTTT | CASSLGQGNNQPQHF
TRBJ2-7 | NA | TRBD1 | TRBV7-6 | TGTGCCAGCAGCGTATTCCGGGACAGGGTCTACGAGCAGTACTTC | CASSVFRDRVYEQYF
TRBJ2-7 | NA | TRBD1 | TRBV27 | TGTGCCAGCAGTTACGGGACAGGGACGAACGAGCAGTACTTC | CASSYGTGTNEQYF
TRBJ1-3 | NA | NA | TRBV20-1 | TGCGGTACCACCTCCGGTATCTCTGGAAACACCATATATTTT | CGTTSGISGNTIYF
TRBJ2-2 | NA | NA | TRBV10-3 | TGTGCCATCAGTGAGGCTTCGCGCACCGGGGAGCTGTTTTTT | CAISEASRTGELFF
TRBJ2-5 | few | NA | TRBV7-9 | TGTGCCTCTGACCGGGGGACCAACCAAGAGACCCAGTACTTC | CASDRGTNQETQYF
TRBJ2-7 | few | NA | TRBV25-1 | TGTGCCAGCAGTACAGGGGAGGGGACCTACGAGCAGTACTTC | CASSTGEGTYEQYF
TRBJ2-2 | NA | NA | TRBV5-1 | TGCGCCAGCAGATGGGGGGACACCGGGGAGCTGTTTTTT | CASRWGDTGELFF
TRBJ1-1 | NA | NA | TRBV5-6 | TGTGCCAGCAGCTCGTTAGACAGGAACACTGAAGCTTTCTTT | CASSSLDRNTEAFF
TRBJ2-2 | NA | TRBD1 | TRBV19 | TGTGCCAGTACCGCAGGATCGGGACAGGGGGCGAAGAACACCGGGGAGCTGTTTTTT | CASTAGSGQGAKNTGELFF
TRBJ2-1 | NA | TRBD2 | TRBV6-2/TRBV6-3 | TGTGCCAGCAGCACTGCGGGGGGAGAGCAGTTCTTC | CASSTAGGEQFF
TRBJ2-3 | few | NA | TRBV25-1 | TGTGCCAGCAGTGACCGGTACAAAAACCCCCAAGATACGCAGTATTTT | CASSDRYKNPQDTQYF
TRBJ1-5 | NA | TRBD1 | TRBV2 | TGTGCCAGCAGTGAGTCCCGGGACAGTACGCATAGCAATCAGCCCCAGCATTTT | CASSESRDSTHSNQPQHF
TRBJ2-7 | NA | NA | TRBV29-1 | TGCAGCGTTGACGCGGAAAGTGGTTACGAGCAGTACTTC | CSVDAESGYEQYF
TRBJ1-1 | few | NA | TRBV7-2 | TGTGCCAGCAGCTTTTTCGTAACCGCCGGGTACACTGAAGCTTTCTTT | CASSFFVTAGYTEAFF
TRBJ1-2 | NA | TRBD1 | TRBV3-1 | TGTGCCAGCAGTCGGGACAGGTTCTTATATGGCTACACCTTC | CASSRDRFLYGYTF
TRBJ2-1 | NA | TRBD2 | TRBV18 | TGTGCCAGCTCACCGGGGCGGGGGGCCTACAATGAGCAGTTCTTC | CASSPGRGAYNEQFF